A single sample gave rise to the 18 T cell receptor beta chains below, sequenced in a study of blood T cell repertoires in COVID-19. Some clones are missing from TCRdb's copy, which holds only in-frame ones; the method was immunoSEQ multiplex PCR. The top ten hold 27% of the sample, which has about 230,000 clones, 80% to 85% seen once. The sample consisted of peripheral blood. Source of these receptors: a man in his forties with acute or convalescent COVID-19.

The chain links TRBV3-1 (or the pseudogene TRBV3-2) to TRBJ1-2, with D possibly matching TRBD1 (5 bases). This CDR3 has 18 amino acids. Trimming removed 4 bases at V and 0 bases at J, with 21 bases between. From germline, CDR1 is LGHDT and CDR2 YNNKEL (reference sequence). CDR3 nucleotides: TGTGCCAGCAGCCCGACAGCTCCACCGGTACACCCTAACTATGGCTACACCTTC. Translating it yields CASSPTAPPVHPNYGYTF.

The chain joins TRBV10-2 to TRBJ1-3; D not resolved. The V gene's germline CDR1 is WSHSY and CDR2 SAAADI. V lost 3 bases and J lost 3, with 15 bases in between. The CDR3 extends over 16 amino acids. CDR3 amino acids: CASSDAGILFGNTIYF. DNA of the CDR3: TGCGCCAGCAGTGACGCCGGGATCCTATTTGGAAACACCATATATTTT.

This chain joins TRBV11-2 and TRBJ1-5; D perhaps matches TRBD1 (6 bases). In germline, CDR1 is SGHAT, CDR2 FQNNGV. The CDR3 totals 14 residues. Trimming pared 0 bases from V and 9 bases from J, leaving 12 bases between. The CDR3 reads CASSLEGAWAPQHF. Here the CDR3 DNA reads TGTGCCAGCAGCTTAGAGGGGGCTTGGGCGCCCCAGCATTTT. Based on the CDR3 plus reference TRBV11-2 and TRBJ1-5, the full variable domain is EAGVAQSPRYKIIEKRQSVAFWCNPISGHATLYWYQQILGQGPKLLIQFQNNGVVDDSQLPKDRFSAERLKGVDSTLKIQPAKLEDSAVYLCASSLEGAWAPQHFGDGTRLSIL.

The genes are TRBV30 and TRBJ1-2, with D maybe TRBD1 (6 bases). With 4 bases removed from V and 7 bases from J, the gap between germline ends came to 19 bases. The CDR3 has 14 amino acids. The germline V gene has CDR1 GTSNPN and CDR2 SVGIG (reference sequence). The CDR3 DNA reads TGTGCCTGGAATCCCCCCGGGGGGGCCGGTGGCTACACCTTC. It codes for CAWNPPGGAGGYTF.

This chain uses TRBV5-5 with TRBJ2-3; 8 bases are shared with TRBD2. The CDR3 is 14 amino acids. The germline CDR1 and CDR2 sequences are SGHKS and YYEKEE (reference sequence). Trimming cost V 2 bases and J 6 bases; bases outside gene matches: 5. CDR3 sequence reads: CASSLPGGLDTQYF. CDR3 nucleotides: TGTGCCAGCAGCTTACCGGGAGGGCTGGATACGCAGTATTTT.

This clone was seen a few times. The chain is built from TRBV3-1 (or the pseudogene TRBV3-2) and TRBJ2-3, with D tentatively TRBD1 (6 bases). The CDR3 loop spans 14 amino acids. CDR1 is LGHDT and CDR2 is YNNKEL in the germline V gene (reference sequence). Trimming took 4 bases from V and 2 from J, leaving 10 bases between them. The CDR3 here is CASSRDTYTDTQYF. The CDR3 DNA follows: TGTGCCAGCAGCCGGGACACCTACACAGATACGCAGTATTTT.

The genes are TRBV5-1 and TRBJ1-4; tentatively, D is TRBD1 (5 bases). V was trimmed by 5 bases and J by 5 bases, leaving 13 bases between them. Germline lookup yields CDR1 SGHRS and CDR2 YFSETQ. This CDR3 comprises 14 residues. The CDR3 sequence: CASRQGALNEKLFF. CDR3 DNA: TGCGCCAGCAGGCAAGGGGCATTAAATGAAAAACTGTTTTTT.

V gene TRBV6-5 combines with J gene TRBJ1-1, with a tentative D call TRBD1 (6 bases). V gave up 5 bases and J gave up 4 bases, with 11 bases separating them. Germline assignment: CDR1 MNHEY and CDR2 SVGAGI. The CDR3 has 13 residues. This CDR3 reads CASSLGGGTEAFF. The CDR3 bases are TGTGCCAGCAGTCTAGGGGGGGGCACTGAAGCTTTCTTT.

The CDR3 protein is CASSQDRANQPQHF. The CDR3 DNA follows: TGTGCCAGCAGCCAAGACAGAGCTAATCAGCCCCAGCATTTT. The chain employs TRBV6-6 and TRBJ1-5; D perhaps matches TRBD1 (5 bases). Germline values: CDR1 MNHNY, CDR2 SVGAGI (reference sequence). The CDR3 is 14 amino acids. Trimming removed 6 bases from V and 4 bases from J, with 13 bases in between.

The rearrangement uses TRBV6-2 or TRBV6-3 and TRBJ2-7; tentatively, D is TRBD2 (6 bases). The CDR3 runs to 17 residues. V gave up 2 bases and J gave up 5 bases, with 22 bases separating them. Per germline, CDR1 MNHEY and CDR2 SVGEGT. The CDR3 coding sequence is TGTGCCAGCAGTTACGGATTCGTTGCGGGACCACAGAACGAGCAGTACTTC. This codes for CASSYGFVAGPQNEQYF.

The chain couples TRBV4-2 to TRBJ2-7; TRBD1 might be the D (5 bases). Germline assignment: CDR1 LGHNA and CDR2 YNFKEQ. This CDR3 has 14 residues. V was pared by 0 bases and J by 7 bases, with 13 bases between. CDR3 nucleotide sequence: TGTGCCAGCAGCCAAGACACCTCAGGGATGGAGCAGTACTTC. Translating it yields CASSQDTSGMEQYF.

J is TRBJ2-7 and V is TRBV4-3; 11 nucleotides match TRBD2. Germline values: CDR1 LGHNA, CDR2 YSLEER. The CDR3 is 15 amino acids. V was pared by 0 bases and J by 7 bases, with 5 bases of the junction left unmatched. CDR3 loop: CASSQDGLAGREQYF. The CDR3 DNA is TGCGCCAGCAGCCAAGACGGACTAGCGGGCCGGGAGCAGTACTTC.

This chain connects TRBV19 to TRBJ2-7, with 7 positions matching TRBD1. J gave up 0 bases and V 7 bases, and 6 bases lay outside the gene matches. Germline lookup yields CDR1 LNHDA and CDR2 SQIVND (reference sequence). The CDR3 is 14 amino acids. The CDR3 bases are TGTGCCAGTACTGGGACAGAGTTCTCCTACGAGCAGTACTTC. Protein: CASTGTEFSYEQYF.

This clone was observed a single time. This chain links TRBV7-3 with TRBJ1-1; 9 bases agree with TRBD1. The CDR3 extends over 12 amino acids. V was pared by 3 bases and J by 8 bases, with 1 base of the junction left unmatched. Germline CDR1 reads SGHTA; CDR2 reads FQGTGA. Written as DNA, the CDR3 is TGTGCCAGCAGCTTGGACAGGGGAGAAGCTTTCTTT. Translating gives CASSLDRGEAFF.

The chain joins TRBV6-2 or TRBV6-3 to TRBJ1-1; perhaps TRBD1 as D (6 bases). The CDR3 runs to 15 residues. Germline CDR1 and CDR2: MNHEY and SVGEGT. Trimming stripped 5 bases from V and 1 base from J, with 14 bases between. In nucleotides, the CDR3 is TGTGCCAGCAGTGACCCGGGACAACGGAACACTGAAGCTTTCTTT. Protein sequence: CASSDPGQRNTEAFF.

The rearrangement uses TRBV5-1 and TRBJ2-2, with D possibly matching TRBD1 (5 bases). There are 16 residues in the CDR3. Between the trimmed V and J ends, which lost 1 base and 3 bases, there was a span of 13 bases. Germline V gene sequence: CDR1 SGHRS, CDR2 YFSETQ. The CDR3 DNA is TGCGCCAGCAGCTTGCTCAGTGGGGCAGACACCGGGGAGCTGTTTTTT. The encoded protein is CASSLLSGADTGELFF.

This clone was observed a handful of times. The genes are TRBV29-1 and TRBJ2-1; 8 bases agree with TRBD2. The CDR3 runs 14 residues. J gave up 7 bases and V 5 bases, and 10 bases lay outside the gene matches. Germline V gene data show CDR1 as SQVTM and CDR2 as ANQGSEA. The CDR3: CSVHRREARNEQFF. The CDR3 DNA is TGCAGCGTTCACCGGCGGGAGGCGAGGAATGAGCAGTTCTTC.

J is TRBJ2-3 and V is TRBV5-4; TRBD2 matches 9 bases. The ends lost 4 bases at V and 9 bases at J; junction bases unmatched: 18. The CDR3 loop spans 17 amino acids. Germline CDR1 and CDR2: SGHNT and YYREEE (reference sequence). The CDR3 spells CASSPQVIAGGFKTQYF. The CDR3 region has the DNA TGTGCCAGCAGCCCTCAAGTCATCGCGGGAGGGTTTAAAACGCAGTATTTT. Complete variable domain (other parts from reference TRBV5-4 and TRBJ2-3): ETGVTQSPTHLIKTRGQQVTLRCSSQSGHNTVSWYQQALGQGPQFIFQYYREEENGRGNFPPRFSGLQFPNYSSELNVNALELDDSALYLCASSPQVIAGGFKTQYFGPGTRLTVL.